This T cell receptor beta chain is drawn from a study of blood T cell repertoires in COVID-19 (TCRdb year 2020). A note on the overall study: The collaborator samples originated in the United States, Italy and Spain and spanned the acute and convalescent phases of COVID-19. The material from the prospective study consisted of cDNA or gDNA derived from T cells, B-cell-depleted T cells, or PBMCs. The dataset comprised deeply sampled blood TCRbeta repertoires from subjects exposed to, actively infected with, or recovered from COVID-19. The repertoires were made available in a free public database intended to serve as a resource for research on the immune response to SARS-CoV-2. Samples were obtained from the ongoing ImmuneRACE study (first 160 participants) and from some 1,200 subjects provided by 6 global collaborators. A de-identified subject ID, COVID-19 status, age in years and sex were almost always included in the sample metadata. Where HLA class I and class II types were available, the types were taken from metadata supplied by the sample provider, not from assay-based typing.

Collaborating institutions collected whole blood in K2EDTA tubes following their own protocols. For TCRbeta analysis, collaborators shipped samples in one of three forms: frozen whole blood, isolated PBMCs, or DNA extracted from either of those sample types. TCRbeta CDR3 regions were amplified from genomic DNA by means of the immunoSEQ Assay, a bias-controlled multiplex PCR. The authors processed their data as follows. The number of nucleated cells in each sample was estimated by amplification of reference gene primers within the assay. Sequence reads were collapsed and filtered to measure the absolute abundance of every unique TCRbeta CDR3 rearrangement. Productive Simpson clonality was computed per sample as the square root of Simpson's diversity index over productive rearrangements. In its TCRdb copy, this immuneACCESS table keeps in-frame sequences only and misses some clones. Where compared with another copy, unresolved V genes explain less than half of these, and the others have no known cause. V and J calls and clone size follow that table, whereas D and trimming were derived from the DNA. The sample has 65,000 to 80,000 clones on record, 80% to 90% of them singletons. The ten top clones hold roughly 2% of the sample.

General conclusions and limits of the study: The quantity of clinical and demographic metadata differed by source and by participant and was supplied without curation.

Concerning this clone: No cognate antigen has been identified for it. It has no much larger one-base neighbor in the sample; base qualities were not kept.

The TCR was taken from a man younger than 40 with acute or convalescent COVID-19. The specimen was peripheral blood.

The nucleotide sequence reads as follows: TGTGCCAGCAGCTTGGGAATAGCGCCATACAATGAGCAGTTCTTC. This encodes CASSLGIAPYNEQFF. Recombination joined TRBV5-6 with TRBJ2-1; the D gene is perhaps TRBD2, on 5 matching bases. The V end loses 0 bases and the J end loses 4 bases, and a stretch of 11 bases separates them. As encoded in the germline V gene, CDR1 is SGHDT while CDR2 is YYEEEE. The CDR3 sequence holds 15 residues, the cysteine and phenylalanine included. Only the CDR3 DNA is retained, 45 bases long and in frame from the first base.